This is a list of T cell receptor beta chains from one sample in a study of blood T cell repertoires in COVID-19. The protocol was immunoSEQ multiplex PCR, while the TCRdb copy is restricted to in-frame clones and leaves out a portion. This table holds roughly 62,000 clones, approximately 83% found once. The sample was peripheral blood. These receptors originate from a young man with COVID-19, enrolled during active disease. Both conserved end residues are part of each CDR3. Fields, in order: CDR3 length, J gene, D gene, V gene, clone size, CDR3 DNA, CDR3 protein. The D gene is left open where the match is weak. The size of a clone is reported for some rows only, either as once, few or many, or as a class for expanded clones.

cdr3_length: 15
j_call: TRBJ1-1
d_call: -
v_call: TRBV19
clone_size: -
cdr3_nt: TGTGCCAGTAGTATGAGTCGCGGGGTAGACACTGAAGCTTTCTTT
cdr3_aa: CASSMSRGVDTEAFF

cdr3_length: 15
j_call: TRBJ2-1
d_call: -
v_call: TRBV7-9
clone_size: -
cdr3_nt: TGTGCCAGCAGTTCCCGGGACTTCCTTCGGAATGAGCAGTTCTTC
cdr3_aa: CASSSRDFLRNEQFF

cdr3_length: 13
j_call: TRBJ1-2
d_call: TRBD1
v_call: TRBV27
clone_size: -
cdr3_nt: TGTGCCAGCAAATGGGACAGGGGAGTTGGCTACACCTTC
cdr3_aa: CASKWDRGVGYTF

cdr3_length: 13
j_call: TRBJ2-7
d_call: -
v_call: TRBV6-6
clone_size: -
cdr3_nt: TGTGCCAGCAGTCGAAATACCAGGGGCGAGGGCGACTTC
cdr3_aa: CASSRNTRGEGDF

cdr3_length: 18
j_call: TRBJ2-1
d_call: TRBD1
v_call: TRBV18
clone_size: -
cdr3_nt: TGTGCCAGCTCCCGGACGACGACAGGGTCGGCGGTTGGGAATGAGCAGTTCTTC
cdr3_aa: CASSRTTTGSAVGNEQFF

cdr3_length: 14
j_call: TRBJ1-5
d_call: -
v_call: TRBV9
clone_size: -
cdr3_nt: TGTGCCAGCAGCCCGGGGGTTAGCAATCAGCCCCAGCATTTT
cdr3_aa: CASSPGVSNQPQHF

cdr3_length: 15
j_call: TRBJ2-1
d_call: -
v_call: TRBV5-8
clone_size: -
cdr3_nt: TGTGCCAGCAGCTTGTGGGGGGGGCCTTACAATGAGCAGTTCTTC
cdr3_aa: CASSLWGGPYNEQFF

cdr3_length: 15
j_call: TRBJ2-7
d_call: TRBD1
v_call: TRBV25-1
clone_size: -
cdr3_nt: TGTGCCAGCAGCGGATTGGCAGGGGGTCGCTACGAGCAGTACTTC
cdr3_aa: CASSGLAGGRYEQYF

cdr3_length: 14
j_call: TRBJ2-5
d_call: TRBD1
v_call: TRBV28
clone_size: -
cdr3_nt: TGTGCCAGCAGTACCCGGACAGGGAGAGAGACCCAGTACTTC
cdr3_aa: CASSTRTGRETQYF

cdr3_length: 14
j_call: TRBJ2-4
d_call: TRBD1
v_call: TRBV30
clone_size: once
cdr3_nt: TGTGCCTGGGGGACAGGGTCGGTCGAAAACATTCAGTACTTC
cdr3_aa: CAWGTGSVENIQYF

cdr3_length: 17
j_call: TRBJ2-3
d_call: TRBD2
v_call: TRBV7-2
clone_size: -
cdr3_nt: TGTGCCAGCAGCTTAGGACTAGCGGGGGGGGGCACAGATACGCAGTATTTT
cdr3_aa: CASSLGLAGGGTDTQYF

cdr3_length: 14
j_call: TRBJ1-1
d_call: TRBD1
v_call: TRBV6-5
clone_size: -
cdr3_nt: TGTGCCAGCAGTTACAAGACAGGGGGGACTGAAGCTTTCTTT
cdr3_aa: CASSYKTGGTEAFF

cdr3_length: 13
j_call: TRBJ1-1
d_call: TRBD1
v_call: TRBV24-1
clone_size: -
cdr3_nt: TGTGCCACCACCCCCGGGACAGAGAGCGAAGCTTTCTTT
cdr3_aa: CATTPGTESEAFF

cdr3_length: 15
j_call: TRBJ2-5
d_call: TRBD1
v_call: TRBV9
clone_size: once
cdr3_nt: TGTGCCAGCAGCGTACACACAGGGGGACAAGAGACCCAGTACTTC
cdr3_aa: CASSVHTGGQETQYF

cdr3_length: 13
j_call: TRBJ1-2
d_call: TRBD1
v_call: TRBV6-5
clone_size: -
cdr3_nt: TGTGCCAGCAGCGATGGACAGGGGTCTGGCTACACCTTC
cdr3_aa: CASSDGQGSGYTF

cdr3_length: 15
j_call: TRBJ2-7
d_call: TRBD1
v_call: TRBV27
clone_size: -
cdr3_nt: TGTGCCAGCAGCCGTCTCGGGACAGGGTCGGACGAGCAGTACTTC
cdr3_aa: CASSRLGTGSDEQYF

cdr3_length: 10
j_call: TRBJ1-2
d_call: -
v_call: TRBV30
clone_size: -
cdr3_nt: TGTGCCTGGAGACAGTATGGCTACACCTTC
cdr3_aa: CAWRQYGYTF

cdr3_length: 13
j_call: TRBJ2-3
d_call: TRBD1
v_call: TRBV4-1
clone_size: -
cdr3_nt: TGCGCCAGCAGCCCAGGGACAGGGGATACGCAGTATTTT
cdr3_aa: CASSPGTGDTQYF

cdr3_length: 15
j_call: TRBJ2-2
d_call: TRBD1
v_call: TRBV24-1
clone_size: -
cdr3_nt: TGTGCCACCAGTGATATAAACAGGGGCCCGAAGGAGCTGTTTTTT
cdr3_aa: CATSDINRGPKELFF

cdr3_length: 14
j_call: TRBJ2-7
d_call: -
v_call: TRBV28
clone_size: -
cdr3_nt: TGTGCCAGCAGTTTATTAGGACTTGCCTACGAGCAGTACTTC
cdr3_aa: CASSLLGLAYEQYF

cdr3_length: 11
j_call: TRBJ1-1
d_call: -
v_call: TRBV10-3
clone_size: -
cdr3_nt: TGTGCCATCAAGCGGGACTCCGAAGCTTTCTTT
cdr3_aa: CAIKRDSEAFF

cdr3_length: 16
j_call: TRBJ2-1
d_call: TRBD2
v_call: TRBV11-2
clone_size: once
cdr3_nt: TGTGCCAGCAGCTTAGTTCCAGCGGGGCTCTACAATGAGCAGTTCTTC
cdr3_aa: CASSLVPAGLYNEQFF

cdr3_length: 16
j_call: TRBJ1-5
d_call: -
v_call: TRBV7-2
clone_size: -
cdr3_nt: TGTGCCAGCAGCTTATTGCCCGCGGGAGGTGGTCAGCCCCAGCATTTT
cdr3_aa: CASSLLPAGGGQPQHF

cdr3_length: 15
j_call: TRBJ2-2
d_call: -
v_call: TRBV30
clone_size: -
cdr3_nt: TGTGCCTGGAGTCAACAGGGAAGGGACACCGGGGAGCTGTTTTTT
cdr3_aa: CAWSQQGRDTGELFF

cdr3_length: 15
j_call: TRBJ1-6
d_call: TRBD1
v_call: TRBV30
clone_size: -
cdr3_nt: TGTGCCTGGAGTAACCAGGGGGCCATAAGGTCACCCCTCCACTTT
cdr3_aa: CAWSNQGAIRSPLHF

cdr3_length: 17
j_call: TRBJ2-1
d_call: -
v_call: TRBV2
clone_size: -
cdr3_nt: TGTGCCACCATGCAGGGCCTAGCGTTTAGCTCCTACAATGAGCAGTTCTTC
cdr3_aa: CATMQGLAFSSYNEQFF

cdr3_length: 16
j_call: TRBJ2-5
d_call: TRBD2
v_call: TRBV3-1/TRBV3-2
clone_size: -
cdr3_nt: TGTGCCAGCAGCCAATGGTCTAGCGGGTACCAAGAGACCCAGTACTTC
cdr3_aa: CASSQWSSGYQETQYF

cdr3_length: 15
j_call: TRBJ2-5
d_call: -
v_call: TRBV9
clone_size: -
cdr3_nt: TGTGCCAGCAGCGTAGCGGGGAGTGAGAGAGAGACCCAGTACTTC
cdr3_aa: CASSVAGSERETQYF

cdr3_length: 13
j_call: TRBJ1-1
d_call: -
v_call: TRBV12-3/TRBV12-4
clone_size: once
cdr3_nt: TGTGCCAGCAGGCTTACAGGGAGCACTGAAGCTTTCTTT
cdr3_aa: CASRLTGSTEAFF

cdr3_length: 16
j_call: TRBJ1-6
d_call: TRBD1
v_call: TRBV5-8
clone_size: -
cdr3_nt: TGTGCCAGCAGCAAGAACAGGGGTCGTGGTAATTCACCCCTCCACTTT
cdr3_aa: CASSKNRGRGNSPLHF

cdr3_length: 11
j_call: TRBJ1-3
d_call: -
v_call: TRBV28
clone_size: -
cdr3_nt: TGTGCCTCTCTCGCTGGAAACACCATATATTTT
cdr3_aa: CASLAGNTIYF

cdr3_length: 19
j_call: TRBJ2-7
d_call: TRBD1
v_call: TRBV10-3
clone_size: -
cdr3_nt: TGTGCCATCAGTGAGTCCGCGGGAGACAGGGGGTTATCCTCCTACGAGCAGTACTTC
cdr3_aa: CAISESAGDRGLSSYEQYF

cdr3_length: 15
j_call: TRBJ1-2
d_call: -
v_call: TRBV4-1
clone_size: -
cdr3_nt: TGCGCCAGCAGCCAGAAGGACAGATCTAACTATGGCTACACCTTC
cdr3_aa: CASSQKDRSNYGYTF

cdr3_length: 14
j_call: TRBJ1-3
d_call: -
v_call: TRBV5-1
clone_size: few
cdr3_nt: TGCGCCAGCAGCCACGGAGACTCTGGAAACACCATATATTTT
cdr3_aa: CASSHGDSGNTIYF

cdr3_length: 13
j_call: TRBJ1-2
d_call: -
v_call: TRBV12-3/TRBV12-4
clone_size: -
cdr3_nt: TGTGCCAGCAGTCTTGGCGGTCCCGGGGGCTACACCTTC
cdr3_aa: CASSLGGPGGYTF

cdr3_length: 15
j_call: TRBJ1-4
d_call: -
v_call: TRBV4-2
clone_size: -
cdr3_nt: TGTGCCAGCAGCCAAGGACAGTCAACTAATGAAAAACTGTTTTTT
cdr3_aa: CASSQGQSTNEKLFF

cdr3_length: 14
j_call: TRBJ1-1
d_call: -
v_call: TRBV19
clone_size: once
cdr3_nt: TGTGCCAGTAGTATACAGGGTACGGGAGGTGAAGCTTTCTTT
cdr3_aa: CASSIQGTGGEAFF

cdr3_length: 12
j_call: TRBJ2-7
d_call: -
v_call: TRBV12-3/TRBV12-4
clone_size: -
cdr3_nt: TGTGCCAGCAGTGGAGACTCCTACGAGCAGTACTTC
cdr3_aa: CASSGDSYEQYF